The entry below describes one T cell receptor beta chain. No antigen is known for it. A second PCR of 7 to 11 cycles used a sample-barcoded 5' primer and a J-beta primer mix. At least 2.5 million CDR3-containing paired-end reads were obtained per sample. TCRdb called the 5' RACE reads again in MiXCR, with one record for every CDR3 protein. This sample has 650,000 or so distinct CDR3 sequences, with over 40% found just once. CDR1 is DFQATT and CDR2 is SNEGSKA in the germline V gene (reference sequence). V lost 3 bases and J 2 bases, leaving 16 bases between the germline ends. The CDR3 totals 16 residues. This sample is part of a study of blood T cells in healthy people across ages. Findings of the study overall: It was not possible, with unsorted PBMCs, to conclusively compare naive and antigen-experienced cells. Strong correlation was found linking TCR beta diversity to naive T cell percentage.

This sequence was found in an elderly woman in good health. The chain recombines TRBV20-1 with TRBJ2-2, with D tentatively TRBD1 or TRBD2 (5 bases each). The sequenced sample consisted of blood. The CDR3 loop reads CSARSRGGLNTGELFF. The CDR3 DNA follows: TGCAGTGCTAGGTCACGGGGCGGGCTAAACACCGGGGAGCTGTTTTTT.